This TCR beta chain was observed in a study of metastatic and nonmetastatic thyroid tumors. The study's findings and limits: According to reports, the diversity of TCR beta was significantly higher in malignant thyroid tumors than in benign nodules, and this held in both blood and tumor samples.

Treatment of any kind had been given to no patient before thyroid surgery. This clone was counted a few times. The target antigen is unknown. TCRdb re-called the PCR reads with MiXCR. The sample shows about 33,000 clones, approximately 15% of them seen only once. This CDR3 comprises 15 residues. Germline V gene sequence: CDR1 MNHNS, CDR2 SASEGT. V lost 0 bases and J 4 bases, leaving 10 bases between the germline ends. Input material: blood. The receptor comes from a female donor with papillary thyroid cancer or a benign thyroid nodule (not recorded which). Some clones in this sample may be carry-over from other donors' samples. J is TRBJ2-1 and V is TRBV6-1; D unclear. In nucleotides, the CDR3 is TGTGCCAGCAGTGAAGCGGGGTTGGCATACAATGAGCAGTTCTTC. Translation gives CASSEAGLAYNEQFF.